This passage covers 30 T cell receptor beta chains from one sample sequenced in a study of OX40 agonist ivuxolimab in advanced cancers. Produced via immunoSEQ multiplex PCR; TCRdb's table is partial and in-frame only. Of some 86,000 clones detected, around 94% appear once; the ten largest clones hold over 9%. The sequences come from CD4+ or CD8+ T cells sorted from blood, collected in a trial of the OX40 agonist ivuxolimab. The receptors here all came from an adult with an advanced solid tumor such as melanoma, head and neck, liver or kidney cancer.

V is TRBV19 and J is TRBJ2-3; D gene ambiguous. With 8 bases removed from V and 0 bases from J, the gap between germline ends came to 9 bases. Germline loops: CDR1 LNHDA, CDR2 SQIVND (reference sequence). This CDR3 has 13 residues. DNA for the CDR3: TGTGCCAGTGGGTCGACGAGCACAGATACGCAGTATTTT. Translated: CASGSTSTDTQYF.

This sequence joins TRBV9 and TRBJ2-2, with D perhaps matching TRBD1 (6 bases). V was pared by 10 bases and J by 5 bases, with 27 bases between. This CDR3 region has 17 residues. Germline-derived CDR1 and CDR2 are SGDLS and YYNGEE. The CDR3 region has the DNA TGTGCCCAATCCTACGCCACGGTGGGGGCGCGTACCGGGGAGCTGTTTTTT. Protein product: CAQSYATVGARTGELFF.

The chain carries TRBV5-1 and TRBJ2-7, with D possibly TRBD1 on 7 matching bases. The CDR3 totals 17 residues. The germline CDR1 and CDR2 sequences are SGHRS and YFSETQ. The V gene lost 0 bases and the J gene lost 3 bases, with 19 bases spanning the gap. The CDR3: CASSLATGATGDYEQYF. In nucleotides, the CDR3 is TGCGCCAGCAGCTTGGCAACAGGGGCTACGGGGGACTACGAGCAGTACTTC.

The J gene is TRBJ1-2, the V gene TRBV27, with D maybe TRBD1 (5 bases). V was shortened by 5 bases and J by 1 base, with 11 bases between the two germline ends. The CDR3 extends over 14 amino acids. Germline loops: CDR1 MNHEY, CDR2 SMNVEV (reference sequence). The CDR3 coding sequence is TGTGCCAGCAGTATGGGGACTCTTAACTATGGCTACACCTTC. Its protein product is CASSMGTLNYGYTF.

CDR3 nucleotides: TGCGCCAGCAGCCCCTTGGCGGGAAAGGTAGATACGCAGTATTTT. It translates to CASSPLAGKVDTQYF. V is TRBV4-3 and J is TRBJ2-3; weak D call: TRBD2 (6 bases). Germline V CDR1 and CDR2: LGHNA, YSLEER. This CDR3 has 15 residues. Trimming shortened V by 4 bases and J by 5 bases, and 16 bases separated the two germline ends.

The genes are TRBV19 and TRBJ2-3, with 12 nucleotides matching TRBD1. V shed 6 bases and J 6 bases; nucleotides not matched to a gene: 10. The CDR3 has 16 amino acids. Germline-derived CDR1 and CDR2 are LNHDA and SQIVND (reference sequence). CDR3 DNA: TGTGCCAGTAGCCCAGTGGGGGACAGGGGGCCCGATACGCAGTATTTT. This encodes CASSPVGDRGPDTQYF. Filled out from reference TRBV19 and TRBJ2-3, the complete variable domain reads DGGITQSPKYLFRKEGQNVTLSCEQNLNHDAMYWYRQDPGQGLRLIYYSQIVNDFQKGDIAEGYSVSREKKESFPLTVTSAQKNPTAFYLCASSPVGDRGPDTQYFGPGTRLTVL.

This clone was observed a single time. V is TRBV10-2 and J is TRBJ1-1; no firm D call. Deletions cut 0 bases from V and 2 bases from J, with 13 bases between. Per the germline V gene, CDR1 is WSHSY and CDR2 is SAAADI. CDR3 size: 16 residues. DNA for the CDR3: TGCGCCAGCAGTGAGTCTCTGTGGGGTGGCAACACTGAAGCTTTCTTT. Protein product: CASSESLWGGNTEAFF.

The chain is built from TRBV5-1 and TRBJ2-4, with TRBD1 matching over 7 bases. This CDR3 comprises 17 residues. Germline-derived CDR1 and CDR2 are SGHRS and YFSETQ. With V trimmed by 1 base and J by 6 bases, 13 bases remained unmatched. CDR3 sequence: CASSLMRQGDLGNIQYF. CDR3 coding DNA: TGCGCCAGCAGCTTGATGCGGCAGGGGGACCTCGGAAACATTCAGTACTTC.

The chain carries TRBV6-5 and TRBJ1-2; D unclear. This CDR3 has 12 amino acids. Germline V CDR1 and CDR2: MNHEY, SVGAGI. Trimming shortened V by 4 bases and J by 6 bases, and 9 bases separated the two germline ends. This CDR3 is CASSSARNGYTF. In nucleotides, the CDR3 is TGTGCCAGCAGTTCCGCCAGGAATGGCTACACCTTC.

The CDR3, as DNA: TGTGCCAGCGGGACGACAGGGCCCGATCGCCCTAACTATGGCTACACCTTC. Translating gives CASGTTGPDRPNYGYTF. V gene TRBV14 combines with J gene TRBJ1-2, with 7 bases that match TRBD1. The junction had 15 bases not matched to a gene; V was cut back by 8 bases and J by 0 bases. CDR1 is SGHDN, CDR2 FVKESK, per germline. The CDR3 runs 17 residues.

The chain couples TRBV27 to TRBJ1-2, with a weak D call TRBD1 (6 bases). This CDR3 contains 15 residues. CDR1 is MNHEY, CDR2 SMNVEV, per germline (reference sequence). V shed 0 bases and J shed 8 bases, with 16 bases lying between them. The CDR3 region is CASSLSWPGDGGYTF. CDR3 sequence (DNA): TGTGCCAGCAGTTTATCGTGGCCAGGGGATGGCGGCTACACCTTC.

The rearrangement links TRBV11-2 to TRBJ1-4, with 8 bases fitting TRBD1. The CDR3 runs 14 residues. V was pared by 4 bases and J by 4 bases, with 2 bases of the junction left unmatched. Germline CDR1 SGHAT, CDR2 FQNNGV. Here the CDR3 DNA reads TGTGCCAGCAGCTACGGACAGGGTAATGAAAAACTGTTTTTT. It codes for CASSYGQGNEKLFF.

The rearrangement uses TRBV5-5 and TRBJ2-3, with 9 nucleotides matching TRBD1. Germline values: CDR1 SGHKS, CDR2 YYEKEE (reference sequence). The CDR3 sequence is 18 residues long. V was pared by 3 bases and J by 0 bases, with 11 bases of the junction left unmatched. The CDR3 coding sequence is TGTGCCAGCAGCTGGGATCCCGGGACAGGGATCAGCACAGATACGCAGTATTTT. Amino acid sequence: CASSWDPGTGISTDTQYF.

The chain joins TRBV6-5 to TRBJ1-5; D uncertain. The length of the CDR3 is 13 residues. Germline CDR1 and CDR2: MNHEY and SVGAGI. Trimming took off 5 bases at V and 5 bases at J, with 10 bases between the two ends. The CDR3 region has the DNA TGTGCCAGCAGTCCCTCTAGGGATCAGCCCCAGCATTTT. Protein product: CASSPSRDQPQHF.

This clone is a singleton in its sample. V and J are TRBV27 and TRBJ1-1; D perhaps matches TRBD1 (6 bases). The CDR3 extends over 14 amino acids. Germline assignment: CDR1 MNHEY and CDR2 SMNVEV (reference sequence). The ends were cut back, 7 bases at V and 4 bases at J, with 16 bases in the middle. The CDR3: CASKDGGAGTEAFF. Here the CDR3 DNA reads TGTGCCAGCAAGGATGGGGGCGCGGGCACTGAAGCTTTCTTT.

The chain combines TRBV7-9 with TRBJ2-7; D unresolved. The V and J ends lost 3 bases and 2 bases respectively, with 11 bases between them. CDR1 and CDR2 from the germline V gene are SEHNR and FQNEAQ (reference sequence). CDR3 length equals 14 residues. The CDR3 DNA reads TGTGCCAGCAGCTTTACCGGTGACGCCTACGAGCAGTACTTC. Amino acids: CASSFTGDAYEQYF.

This clone was detected only a few times. J is TRBJ1-5 and V is TRBV2; a weak D match, TRBD1 (5 bases). Germline V gene sequence: CDR1 SNHLY, CDR2 FYNNEI. V was clipped by 6 bases and J by 5 bases, with 20 bases between them. The CDR3 contains 16 residues. The CDR3 region is CASSPSGEALYQPQHF. CDR3 coding DNA: TGTGCCAGCAGCCCCTCGGGGGAAGCGTTATATCAGCCCCAGCATTTT.

CDR3 in amino acids: CASSQDPNAYEQYF. CDR3 coding DNA: TGCGCCAGCAGCCAAGATCCGAATGCCTACGAGCAGTACTTC. The chain links TRBV4-1 to TRBJ2-7; D not certain. The CDR3 is made up of 14 amino acids. The germline V and J ends were trimmed by 0 bases and 2 bases, with 8 bases remaining between them. CDR1 is MGHRA and CDR2 is YSYEKL in the germline V gene.

This chain uses TRBV6-6 with TRBJ2-7; possibly TRBD1 for D (7 bases). Germline CDR1 and CDR2: MNHNY and SVGAGI (reference sequence). V lost 0 bases, J lost 5 bases, and 17 bases lay in between. CDR3 length: 16 residues. CDR3 amino acids: CASSYSQGGGLNEQYF. The CDR3 region has the DNA TGTGCCAGCAGTTACTCTCAAGGAGGGGGCCTAAACGAGCAGTACTTC.

The chain uses TRBV6-6 and TRBJ1-1, with a tentative D call TRBD1 (6 bases). V gave up 2 bases and J gave up 0 bases, with 13 bases separating them. Germline lookup yields CDR1 MNHNY and CDR2 SVGAGI (reference sequence). The CDR3 totals 16 residues. This CDR3 reads CASSYRQGPLNTEAFF. DNA of the CDR3: TGTGCCAGCAGTTACAGGCAGGGGCCTTTGAACACTGAAGCTTTCTTT.

The V gene is TRBV5-4, the J gene TRBJ2-7; maybe TRBD2 (6 bases). The CDR3 covers 14 residues. The germline gives CDR1 SGHNT, CDR2 YYREEE (reference sequence). V was pared by 4 bases and J by 1 base, with 12 bases between. The CDR3 sequence: CASSQDRGSYEQYF. The CDR3 DNA reads as TGTGCCAGCAGCCAGGACCGGGGGTCCTACGAGCAGTACTTC. Filled out from reference TRBV5-4 and TRBJ2-7, the complete variable domain reads ETGVTQSPTHLIKTRGQQVTLRCSSQSGHNTVSWYQQALGQGPQFIFQYYREEENGRGNFPPRFSGLQFPNYSSELNVNALELDDSALYLCASSQDRGSYEQYFGPGTRLTVT.

V gene TRBV7-3 combines with J gene TRBJ1-3; D gene ambiguous. This CDR3 region has 14 residues. CDR1 and CDR2 (germline): SGHTA, FQGTGA. The V end was cut by 2 bases, the J end by 2 bases, with 7 bases between. The CDR3 nucleotides read TGTGCCAGCAGCTTATCCGGAGCTGGAAACACCATATATTTT. It is translated as CASSLSGAGNTIYF.

V and J are TRBV6-5 and TRBJ1-1, with D unresolved. There are 12 residues in the CDR3. Germline V gene data show CDR1 as MNHEY and CDR2 as SVGAGI. V dropped 2 bases and J dropped 2 bases, with 3 bases sitting between them. The CDR3 nucleotides read TGTGCCAGCAGTTACAGAAACACTGAAGCTTTCTTT. This translates into CASSYRNTEAFF.

CDR3 nucleotides: TGTGCCAGCAGTTTTCAAGAGGAAGAGACCCAGTACTTC. It specifies CASSFQEEETQYF. The gene calls are TRBV28 and TRBJ2-5; no firm D call. The CDR3 is 13 residues long. V lost 3 bases and J lost 3, with 8 bases in between. Looked up from germline, CDR1 is MDHEN and CDR2 is SYDVKM.

V usage is TRBV5-6 and J usage is TRBJ1-4, with a weak D call TRBD1 (5 bases). Looked up from germline, CDR1 is SGHDT and CDR2 is YYEEEE. The CDR3 consists of 15 residues. Between the trimmed V and J ends, which lost 4 bases and 5 bases, there was a span of 15 bases. CDR3 coding DNA: TGTGCCAGCAGCCTTGGTGGAGGGGTAAATGAAAAACTGTTTTTT. Translation gives CASSLGGGVNEKLFF.

This sequence joins TRBV7-9 and TRBJ1-1; no reliable D call. V was shortened by 1 base and J by 4 bases, with 7 bases between the two germline ends. This CDR3 has 13 amino acids. Germline V gives CDR1 SEHNR, CDR2 FQNEAQ (reference sequence). The CDR3 DNA reads TGTGCCAGCAGCTTAGAGGGCGGCACTGAAGCTTTCTTT. Protein sequence: CASSLEGGTEAFF.

Worth noting for this clone: One junction end does not reproduce the germline sequence, and a read error may be involved. The rearrangement links TRBV30 to TRBJ1-1; TRBD1 agrees at 9 bases. This CDR3 is built from 13 residues. Germline-derived CDR1 and CDR2 are GTSNPN and SVGIG (reference sequence). CDR3 amino acids: CTWTGAVNTEAFF. In DNA, the CDR3 is TGTACCTGGACAGGGGCCGTGAACACTGAAGCTTTCTTT.

The count of this clone is one. The V call is TRBV27, the J call TRBJ2-3, with 7 bases matching TRBD1. V shed 8 bases and J 7 bases; nucleotides not matched to a gene: 15. The length of the CDR3 is 15 residues. Germline V gives CDR1 MNHEY, CDR2 SMNVEV (reference sequence). CDR3 residues: CASANIRDSDNTQYF. CDR3 DNA: TGTGCCAGCGCCAACATTCGGGACAGTGATAATACGCAGTATTTT.

The chain has TRBV6-5 and TRBJ1-2; a possible D gene is TRBD1 (5 bases). The V gene's germline CDR1 is MNHEY and CDR2 SVGAGI. This CDR3 comprises 12 residues. V shed 11 bases and J shed 6 bases, with 16 bases lying between them. CDR3 amino acids: CACRRGADGYTF. The CDR3 DNA is TGTGCCTGCCGACGGGGCGCGGATGGCTACACCTTC.

V usage is TRBV19 and J usage is TRBJ1-5; D is possibly TRBD1 (5 bases). The CDR3 loop spans 13 amino acids. Germline V lookup: CDR1 LNHDA, CDR2 SQIVND (reference sequence). Between the trimmed V and J ends, which lost 4 bases and 6 bases, there was a span of 10 bases. The CDR3 coding sequence is TGTGCCAGTAGTACAGGGACTAGTCAGCCCCAGCATTTT. Encoded protein: CASSTGTSQPQHF.